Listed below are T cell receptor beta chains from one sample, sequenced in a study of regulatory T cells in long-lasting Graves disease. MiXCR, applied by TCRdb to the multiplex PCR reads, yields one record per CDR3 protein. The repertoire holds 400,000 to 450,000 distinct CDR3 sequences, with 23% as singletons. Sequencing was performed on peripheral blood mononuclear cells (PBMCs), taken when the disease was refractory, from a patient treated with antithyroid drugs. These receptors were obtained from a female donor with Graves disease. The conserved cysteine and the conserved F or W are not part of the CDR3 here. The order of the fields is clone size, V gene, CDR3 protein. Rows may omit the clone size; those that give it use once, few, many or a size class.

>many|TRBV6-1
ASRNIGGKETQY
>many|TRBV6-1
ASSGTGTGSEKLF
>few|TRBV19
ASSGDGGYYGYT
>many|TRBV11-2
ASSLKVNTEAF
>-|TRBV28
ASSFGTGPDTQY
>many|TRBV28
ASSLGAGGFHEQY
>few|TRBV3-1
ASSQGVAGVQETQY
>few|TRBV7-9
ASSHGPPSFYEQY
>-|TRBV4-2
ASSQEGQDNEKLF
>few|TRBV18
ASSPGTGTSVHSYEQY
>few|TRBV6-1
ASTAAAGELF
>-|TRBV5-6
ASNRFRDTWGTSPLH
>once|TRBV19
ASNRANRGPYTGELF
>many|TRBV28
ASRWLRQAGANVLT
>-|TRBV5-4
ASSLLGAGIYEQY
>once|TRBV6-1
ASSEGAGVTGNEQF
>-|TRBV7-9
ASSRRGGGEAF
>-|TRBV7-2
ASSLVGQGVQETQY
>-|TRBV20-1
SARDGTGQY
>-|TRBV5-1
ASSSGTGSDQPQH
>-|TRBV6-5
ASSLISGRGNTGELF
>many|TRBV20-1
SARASGCYT
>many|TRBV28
ASRAGLAGELVLYEQY
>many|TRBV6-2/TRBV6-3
ASSSLRTLVATNEKLF
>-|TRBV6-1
ASSDKPDAGELF
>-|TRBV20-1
SAPGLADYEQY
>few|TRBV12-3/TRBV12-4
ASRTEGAGGSYEQY
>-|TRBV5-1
ASSLGDRGRAGANVLT
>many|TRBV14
ASSPWTSGSYEQY
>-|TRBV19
ASSRPGNYEQY
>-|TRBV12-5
ASGSNFPGTEAF
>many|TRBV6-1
ATWIGGVRTEAF
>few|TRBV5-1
ASSSRTATMNTEAF
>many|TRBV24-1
ATSDLEETQY
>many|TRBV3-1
ASSQSRVNTEAF
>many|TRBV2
ASKRGQGSGYT
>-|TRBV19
ASSLGNPGAKNIQY
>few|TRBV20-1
SARSGNSGSYEQY
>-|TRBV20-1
SARGGVAQETQY
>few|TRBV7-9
ASSPGQGLSRANYGYT